These 22 T cell receptor beta chains were sequenced from one sample in a study of cytomegalovirus exposure and HLA in healthy donors. Assay used: immunoSEQ multiplex PCR; TCRdb lists only in-frame clones, some missing. The sample holds 150,000 to 200,000 clones; 75% to 90% are singletons and the top ten take roughly 7%. Sample: PBMCs. The receptors were sampled from a man between 18 and 29 years old in good health and CMV-seropositive.

This clone was seen only a few times. The rearrangement uses TRBV25-1 and TRBJ2-2; a weak D match, TRBD2 (6 bases). CDR3 length: 14 amino acids. Germline CDR1 reads MGHDK; CDR2 reads SYGVNS. Trimming pared 5 bases from V and 4 bases from J, leaving 11 bases between. CDR3 sequence: CASSPGVATGELFF. The CDR3 DNA sequence: TGTGCCAGCAGTCCGGGAGTGGCCACCGGGGAGCTGTTTTTT.

This clone was counted once. The J gene is TRBJ2-5, the V gene TRBV11-3; D ambiguous. Trimming took off 6 bases at V and 4 bases at J, with 12 bases between the two ends. Germline V gene lookup returns CDR1 SGHNT and CDR2 YENEEA. This CDR3 is 13 amino acids long. Here the CDR3 reads CASSSSTGETQYF. CDR3 DNA: TGTGCCAGCAGTTCATCGACGGGAGAGACCCAGTACTTC. Full variable domain (outside the CDR3, taken from reference TRBV11-3 and TRBJ2-5): EAGVVQSPRYKIIEKKQPVAFWCNPISGHNTLYWYLQNLGQGPELLIRYENEEAVDDSQLPKDRFSAERLKGVDSTLKIQPAELGDSAVYLCASSSSTGETQYFGPGTRLLVL.

V gene TRBV7-9 combines with J gene TRBJ2-1, with TRBD1 as a possible D gene (5 bases). The length of the CDR3 is 12 residues. The V gene's germline CDR1 is SEHNR and CDR2 FQNEAQ (reference sequence). V dropped 1 base and J dropped 11 bases, with 9 bases sitting between them. CDR3 loop: CASSLESGKQFF. The DNA for the CDR3 is TGTGCCAGCAGCTTAGAATCAGGGAAGCAGTTCTTC. The complete variable domain, with remaining parts taken from reference TRBV7-9 and TRBJ2-1, reads DTGVSQNPRHKITKRGQNVTFRCDPISEHNRLYWYRQTLGQGPEFLTYFQNEAQLEKSRLLSDRFSAERPKGSFSTLEIQRTEQGDSAMYLCASSLESGKQFFGPGTRLTVL.

Concerning this clone: This sample includes further DNA sequences coding for the same CDR3. This sequence joins TRBV9 and TRBJ2-3; perhaps TRBD2 as D (6 bases). V lost 0 bases and J lost 0, with 11 bases in between. Germline V CDR1 and CDR2: SGDLS, YYNGEE. The length of the CDR3 is 16 residues. This chain's CDR3 is CASSVGASDSTDTQYF. The CDR3 DNA sequence: TGTGCCAGCAGCGTAGGTGCTAGCGATAGCACAGATACGCAGTATTTT.

V usage is TRBV11-3 and J usage is TRBJ1-2; 9 bases match TRBD1. The V gene's germline CDR1 is SGHNT and CDR2 YENEEA. The CDR3 has 17 residues. The V and J ends lost 5 bases and 7 bases, in that order; junction bases with no gene match: 17. CDR3: CASSPGTGSSVNGGYTF. The CDR3 bases are TGTGCCAGCAGCCCCGGGACAGGGTCGTCGGTTAACGGTGGCTACACCTTC. The full variable domain, rest sourced from reference TRBV11-3 and TRBJ1-2, is EAGVVQSPRYKIIEKKQPVAFWCNPISGHNTLYWYLQNLGQGPELLIRYENEEAVDDSQLPKDRFSAERLKGVDSTLKIQPAELGDSAVYLCASSPGTGSSVNGGYTFGSGTRLTVV.

The rearrangement joins TRBV28 to TRBJ2-2, with 7 positions matching TRBD1. With 4 bases clipped from V and 3 bases from J, the junction kept 8 bases outside the gene matches. The CDR3 sequence is 16 residues long. Germline V gives CDR1 MDHEN, CDR2 SYDVKM. The CDR3 protein is CASSSLRQGHTGELFF. In DNA, the CDR3 is TGTGCCAGCAGTTCCCTTAGACAGGGTCACACCGGGGAGCTGTTTTTT.

The chain recombines TRBV29-1 with TRBJ1-5; D is unresolved. This CDR3 is built from 13 residues. Trimming stripped 4 bases from V and 1 base from J, with 8 bases between. The germline V gene encodes CDR1 SQVTM and CDR2 ANQGSEA. Here the CDR3 reads CSVGSGSNQPQHF. DNA for the CDR3: TGCAGCGTTGGGAGTGGGAGCAATCAGCCCCAGCATTTT.

The chain recombines TRBV2 with TRBJ2-7, with a tentative D call TRBD2 (7 bases). The germline V gene encodes CDR1 SNHLY and CDR2 FYNNEI. The CDR3 sequence is 17 residues long. Trimming left V 3 bases short and J 5 bases short, with 23 bases between. The CDR3: CASSDQVVGGPRNEQYF. The CDR3 DNA is TGTGCCAGCAGTGATCAAGTCGTGGGGGGGCCTCGAAACGAGCAGTACTTC.

This sequence joins TRBV18 and TRBJ1-5; D gene unclear. With 2 bases removed from V and 4 bases from J, the gap between germline ends came to 9 bases. The CDR3 has 14 residues. The germline V gene encodes CDR1 KGHSH and CDR2 LQKENI. The chain's CDR3 is CASSPMGVNQPQHF. DNA of the CDR3: TGTGCCAGCTCACCAATGGGAGTAAATCAGCCCCAGCATTTT.

This chain connects TRBV5-1 to TRBJ2-3; 14 nucleotides line up with TRBD2. V lost 4 bases and J lost 2; bases outside the gene matches: 3. The CDR3 covers 16 residues. The germline gives CDR1 SGHRS, CDR2 YFSETQ. CDR3 amino acids: CASSPGLAGVTDTQYF. The CDR3 nucleotides read TGCGCCAGCAGCCCGGGACTAGCGGGAGTCACAGATACGCAGTATTTT.

The rearrangement joins TRBV5-4 to TRBJ2-7, with TRBD2 identical over 7 bases. J lost 6 bases, V lost 4 bases, and 10 bases had no gene match. CDR1 is SGHNT and CDR2 is YYREEE in the germline V gene (reference sequence). CDR3 length: 14 amino acids. CDR3 region: CASSQGLNRGEQYF. The DNA of the CDR3 is TGTGCCAGCAGCCAGGGACTAAACCGAGGCGAGCAGTACTTC.

The chain is built from TRBV27 and TRBJ2-1; 12 bases are a match to TRBD2. Germline V gene lookup returns CDR1 MNHEY and CDR2 SMNVEV (reference sequence). J was trimmed by 8 bases and V by 6 bases; bases with no gene match: 8. This CDR3 has 15 residues. The CDR3 nucleotides are TGTGCCAGCAGCCACACTAGCGGGAGGCGGGATGAGCAGTTCTTC. Its protein product is CASSHTSGRRDEQFF.

As DNA, the CDR3 is TGTGCCAGCTCGCGGGGGACTGGATACTACGAGCAGTACTTC. Encoded protein: CASSRGTGYYEQYF. This chain links TRBV18 with TRBJ2-7; 7 bases align to TRBD2. Germline CDR1 is KGHSH and CDR2 is LQKENI. The ends lost 6 bases at V and 3 bases at J; junction bases unmatched: 8. There are 14 residues in the CDR3. Full variable domain (outside the CDR3, taken from reference TRBV18 and TRBJ2-7): NAGVMQNPRHLVRRRGQEARLRCSPMKGHSHVYWYRQLPEEGLKFMVYLQKENIIDESGMPKERFSAEFPKEGPSILRIQQVVRGDSAAYFCASSRGTGYYEQYFGPGTRLTVT.

The chain is built from TRBV4-3 and TRBJ2-3, with a weak D call TRBD1 (5 bases). The CDR3 contains 15 residues. Deletions cut 4 bases from V and 2 bases from J, with 13 bases between. Germline V lookup: CDR1 LGHNA, CDR2 YSLEER. The CDR3 sequence: CASSPSGRDTDTQYF. CDR3 DNA: TGCGCCAGCAGCCCATCGGGCAGGGACACAGATACGCAGTATTTT.

The chain has TRBV7-2 and TRBJ2-5, with TRBD2 matching over 9 bases. The CDR3 extends over 15 amino acids. The V and J ends lost 3 bases and 2 bases, in that order; junction bases with no gene match: 4. The V gene's germline CDR1 is SGHTA and CDR2 FQGNSA. The chain's CDR3 is CASSFSGSGQETQYF. The CDR3 DNA is TGTGCCAGCAGCTTTAGCGGGAGTGGACAAGAGACCCAGTACTTC.

V and J are TRBV29-1 and TRBJ2-3; TRBD2 matches at 8 bases. The trim removed 4 bases at V and 6 bases at J, leaving 12 bases unmatched. CDR1 is SQVTM, CDR2 ANQGSEA, per germline. This CDR3 spans 15 amino acids. As DNA, the CDR3 is TGCAGCGTTGCCCTCGCGGGAGGCCGGGGGGATACGCAGTATTTT. This translates into CSVALAGGRGDTQYF.

The V gene is TRBV27, the J gene TRBJ1-4; no clear D gene. Germline V CDR1 and CDR2: MNHEY, SMNVEV (reference sequence). Trimming removed 4 bases at V and 2 bases at J, with 11 bases between. The CDR3 sequence is 15 residues long. Here the CDR3 reads CASSSASGTNEKLFF. Written as DNA, the CDR3 is TGTGCCAGCAGTTCGGCGTCGGGGACTAATGAAAAACTGTTTTTT. The entire variable domain, with the rest obtained from reference TRBV27 and TRBJ1-4, is as follows: EAQVTQNPRYLITVTGKKLTVTCSQNMNHEYMSWYRQDPGLGLRQIYYSMNVEVTDKGDVPEGYKVSRKEKRNFPLILESPSPNQTSLYFCASSSASGTNEKLFFGSGTQLSVL.

V gene TRBV28 combines with J gene TRBJ2-1; possibly TRBD2 for D (6 bases). The ends were cut back, 1 base at V and 8 bases at J, with 24 bases in the middle. The length of the CDR3 is 18 residues. Germline values: CDR1 MDHEN, CDR2 SYDVKM. The CDR3 bases are TGTGCCAGCAGTTTATCAACATTTCGGCGGGAAGATGAGGATGAGCAGTTCTTC. Its protein is CASSLSTFRREDEDEQFF.

This chain connects TRBV11-2 to TRBJ2-1; D gene uncertain. The germline CDR1 and CDR2 sequences are SGHAT and FQNNGV. The length of the CDR3 is 15 residues. Trimming removed 5 bases from V and 4 bases from J, with 15 bases in between. The CDR3 here is CASSTRRRIYNEQFF. CDR3 coding DNA: TGTGCCAGCAGCACCCGTCGGCGGATATACAATGAGCAGTTCTTC.

The chain links TRBV7-3 to TRBJ2-1, with D unresolved. Trimming pared 5 bases from V and 8 bases from J, leaving 19 bases between. The CDR3 covers 15 residues. Germline V CDR1 and CDR2: SGHTA, FQGTGA. The CDR3 is CASSPTAAARHEQFF. As DNA, the CDR3 is TGTGCCAGCAGCCCCACGGCTGCGGCCCGTCATGAGCAGTTCTTC.

This chain uses TRBV27 with TRBJ2-7, with 7 bases lining up with TRBD1. J gave up 7 bases and V 5 bases, and 14 bases lay outside the gene matches. In germline, CDR1 is MNHEY, CDR2 SMNVEV (reference sequence). The length of the CDR3 is 15 residues. CDR3 protein: CASSRQGTVSGEQYF. CDR3 in DNA: TGTGCCAGCAGTAGACAGGGTACGGTATCCGGGGAGCAGTACTTC.

As DNA, the CDR3 is TGTGCCAGCAGCTTAGTTCAGGGCCTCCGAGAGACCCAGTACTTC. Protein: CASSLVQGLRETQYF. The gene calls are TRBV7-9 and TRBJ2-5; TRBD1 is a possible D gene (5 bases). The CDR3 is 15 residues long. V lost 1 base to trimming and J lost 4 bases, with 13 bases between them. CDR1 is SEHNR, CDR2 FQNEAQ, per germline (reference sequence).